The entry that follows covers one T cell receptor beta chain sequence. Its antigen is currently not known. No base-level quality is on record; no much larger clone is a single base apart. Trimming costs V 4 bases and J 8 bases, and their ends lie 22 bases apart. The germline V gene (reference sequence) specifies SGHNT as CDR1 and YYREEE as CDR2. From cysteine to phenylalanine, the CDR3 is 16 amino acids long. Of the read, only the CDR3 DNA is kept; its 48 bases are in frame from base 1. The data belong to a study of blood T cell repertoires in COVID-19 (dated by TCRdb to 2019 to 2021). About the full investigation: Collaborator samples came from the United States, Italy and Spain and covered acute and convalescent phases of COVID-19. Subjects who had been exposed to COVID-19, were actively infected with it, or had recovered from it provided the deeply sampled blood TCRbeta repertoires that made up the dataset. Sample metadata almost always included a de-identified subject ID, COVID-19 status, age in years and sex. The repertoires were made available in a free public database intended to serve as a resource for research on the immune response to SARS-CoV-2. Where available, HLA class I and class II types were taken from metadata supplied by the sample provider and were not determined by assay-based typing. The samples were drawn from the first 160 participants of the ongoing ImmuneRACE study and from 1,254 subjects provided by 6 global collaborators. The prospective study material was composed of cDNA or gDNA derived from T cells, B-cell-depleted T cells, or PBMCs. Paper-wide results and their limitations: Clinical and demographic metadata were provided uncurated, with the amount varying by source and participant.

Collaborating institutions collected whole blood in K2EDTA tubes following their own protocols. For TCRbeta analysis, collaborators shipped samples in one of three forms: frozen whole blood, isolated PBMCs, or DNA extracted from either of those sample types. The immunoSEQ Assay, a bias-controlled multiplex PCR, was used to amplify TCRbeta CDR3 regions from genomic DNA. In the paper's pipeline: Within the assay, amplification of reference gene primers was used to estimate how many nucleated cells each sample contained. Sequence reads were collapsed and filtered to measure the absolute abundance of every unique TCRbeta CDR3 rearrangement. For each sample, productive Simpson clonality was calculated as the square root of Simpson's diversity index across productive rearrangements. Imported from immuneACCESS, the table was reduced by TCRdb to in-frame sequences with V and J called. These copies leave out some clones; in studies compared against another copy, an unresolved V gene accounts for under half, and the cause of the remainder is not known. The V and J calls and the clone size are those of that table, but D and trimming were determined from the DNA. The sample yields some 670,000 clones; just under 90% were counted once. The ten largest clonotypes hold approximately 0.3% of the sample.

The specimen sequenced was peripheral blood. The receptor's source is a woman aged 18-35 years with acute or convalescent COVID-19. The rearrangement joined TRBV5-4 to TRBJ2-1; matching of 6 bases hints at TRBD2 as the D gene. CDR3 region: CASSPPGRIGSDEQFF. The DNA is as follows: TGTGCCAGCAGCCCACCAGGGAGGATCGGAAGCGATGAGCAGTTCTTC.